The 15 T cell receptor beta chains given below trace back to one sample, sequenced in a study of Tregs in tolerant kidney transplant recipients. Some clones are missing from TCRdb's copy, which holds only in-frame ones; the method was immunoSEQ multiplex PCR. This table has 60,000 or so clones, around 82% appearing once. What was sequenced was CD4+ T cells from blood. The receptors originated from a human donor in good health.

The V and J genes are TRBV19 and TRBJ2-7; 9 nucleotides line up with TRBD1. Trimming cost V 4 bases and J 5 bases; bases outside gene matches: 3. CDR1 and CDR2 (germline): LNHDA, SQIVND (reference sequence). The CDR3 has 13 residues. CDR3 protein: CASSTRTGDEQYF. The CDR3 region has the DNA TGTGCCAGTAGTACCCGGACAGGGGACGAGCAGTACTTC.

The genes are TRBV4-2 and TRBJ1-5, with D possibly matching TRBD1 (6 bases). The V and J ends lost 1 base and 3 bases respectively, with 7 bases between them. This CDR3 comprises 14 residues. Germline CDR1 and CDR2: LGHNA and YNFKEQ. CDR3 sequence: CASSQGTDNQPQHF. CDR3 DNA: TGTGCCAGCAGCCAAGGGACAGACAATCAGCCCCAGCATTTT.

V is TRBV7-8 and J is TRBJ2-3, with D perhaps assigned TRBD1 or TRBD2 (5 bases each). Deletions cut 6 bases from V and 2 bases from J, with 15 bases between. There are 15 residues in the CDR3. Germline V gene sequence: CDR1 SGHVS, CDR2 FQNEAQ. The CDR3 nucleotides are TGTGCCAGCAGGAGGGGTCGGGTACACACAGATACGCAGTATTTT. Translation: CASRRGRVHTDTQYF.

The gene calls are TRBV28 and TRBJ1-2, with D unresolved. Trimming stripped 1 base from V and 2 bases from J, with 11 bases between. The length of the CDR3 is 15 residues. Per the germline V gene, CDR1 is MDHEN and CDR2 is SYDVKM. CDR3 sequence: CASSLSAERNYGYTF. The CDR3 DNA reads TGTGCCAGCAGTTTATCCGCCGAGAGGAACTATGGCTACACCTTC.

The chain has TRBV7-2 and TRBJ2-3; no definite D call. Trimming stripped 3 bases from V and 8 bases from J, with 15 bases between. In germline, CDR1 is SGHTA, CDR2 FQGNSA. This CDR3 is 14 amino acids long. The CDR3: CASSFKRVGGTQYF. The DNA of the CDR3 is TGTGCCAGCAGCTTTAAAAGGGTGGGTGGTACGCAGTATTTT.

The chain carries TRBV6-5 and TRBJ2-3, with 10 bases matching TRBD1. Per the germline V gene, CDR1 is MNHEY and CDR2 is SVGAGI. This CDR3 spans 15 amino acids. V was pared by 6 bases and J by 5 bases, with 8 bases of the junction left unmatched. The CDR3 reads CASSDPGQGLDTQYF. In nucleotides, the CDR3 is TGTGCCAGCAGCGACCCGGGACAGGGGTTAGATACGCAGTATTTT.

J is TRBJ2-7 and V is TRBV6-6; 7 positions match TRBD1. V lost 5 bases to trimming and J lost 7 bases; unmatched junction nucleotides: 8. The CDR3 has 13 residues. Germline CDR1 MNHNY, CDR2 SVGAGI (reference sequence). The CDR3 DNA follows: TGTGCCAGCAGTATAGGGGGCGTGGGGGAGCAGTACTTC. Translated: CASSIGGVGEQYF.

The chain couples TRBV11-2 to TRBJ2-1, with D possibly being TRBD2 (5 bases). Germline assignment: CDR1 SGHAT and CDR2 FQNNGV. The CDR3 length is 13 residues. Deletions cut 0 bases from V and 10 bases from J, with 10 bases between. CDR3 in amino acids: CASSLDRGPEQFF. The CDR3 DNA follows: TGTGCCAGCAGCTTAGATCGCGGGCCCGAGCAGTTCTTC.

CDR3 DNA: TGTGCCAGCAGCTTAAACCGCGGAGACGAGCAGTACTTC. Protein: CASSLNRGDEQYF. The chain recombines TRBV7-3 with TRBJ2-5; D call uncertain. The DNA end is more similar to TRBJ2-7, so the J call may be wrong. Germline CDR1 SGHTA, CDR2 FQGTGA. The CDR3 loop spans 13 amino acids.

This clone was seen once. CDR3 amino acids: CASRPTAVDTEAFF. The CDR3 region has the DNA TGTGCCAGTAGGCCAACCGCAGTAGACACTGAAGCTTTCTTT. The chain joins TRBV19 to TRBJ1-1; no firm D call. Germline-derived CDR1 and CDR2 are LNHDA and SQIVND (reference sequence). The CDR3 sequence is 14 residues long. Trimming cost V 6 bases and J 3 bases, with 14 bases left between them.

This rearrangement joins TRBV5-1 to TRBJ2-2; a possible D gene is TRBD1 (6 bases). Per the germline V gene, CDR1 is SGHRS and CDR2 is YFSETQ. Trimming took 1 base from V and 7 from J, leaving 20 bases between them. The CDR3 length is 17 residues. The CDR3 here is CASSLMWTASRGGELFF. The CDR3 DNA is TGCGCCAGCAGCTTGATGTGGACAGCATCCCGGGGCGGGGAGCTGTTTTTT.

The V call is TRBV4-1, the J call TRBJ2-1; D perhaps matches TRBD1 (5 bases). V lost 2 bases, J lost 8 bases, and 13 bases lay in between. Per germline, CDR1 MGHRA and CDR2 YSYEKL. The length of the CDR3 is 14 residues. CDR3 protein: CASSQMGRQHEQFF. The CDR3 nucleotides are TGCGCCAGCAGCCAAATGGGCAGACAGCATGAGCAGTTCTTC.

Notes on this clone: At one boundary the junction diverges from the germline segment, which might be a read error. This chain links TRBV5-1 with TRBJ1-2, with D possibly TRBD1 on 6 matching bases. Germline CDR1 and CDR2: SGHRS and YFSETQ. This CDR3 comprises 16 residues. The CDR3 DNA reads as TGTGCCAGCAGCTTGGACCGGGACAACCCTAACTATGGCTACACCTTC. It is translated as CASSLDRDNPNYGYTF.

CDR3 sequence: CASSGPRGDGDDYGYTF. For the CDR3, the DNA is TGTGCCAGCAGTGGGCCCCGGGGCGACGGTGATGACTATGGCTACACCTTC. The genes are TRBV6-4 and TRBJ1-2; TRBD1 is a possible D gene (5 bases). Looked up from germline, CDR1 is MRHNA and CDR2 is SNTAGT. V gave up 4 bases and J gave up 3 bases, with 21 bases separating them. The length of the CDR3 is 17 residues.

This clone was recorded a few times. This rearrangement joins TRBV7-9 to TRBJ2-1, with 12 bases identical to TRBD2. The ends lost 1 base at V and 6 bases at J; junction bases unmatched: 1. This CDR3 is 15 amino acids long. CDR1 and CDR2 from the germline V gene are SEHNR and FQNEAQ (reference sequence). The CDR3 loop is CASSLVGLAGNEQFF. CDR3 in DNA: TGTGCCAGCAGCTTAGTGGGACTAGCGGGCAATGAGCAGTTCTTC.